The T cell receptor (beta chain) described here comes from a study of CD8+ T cells in alopecia areata. Looking at the study overall: At a dose of 5 to 10 mg twice daily, oral tofacitinib was given to treated patients. Whole-study results and caveats: The study found TCR sharing across patients less clear than in mice, possibly for HLA reasons. Affected lesional scalp, above all in alopecia totalis/universalis, was more clonal than normal scalp. Scalp sample sequencing also detects resident alphabeta T cells of normal skin.

A note on this clone: Its antigen is currently unknown.

Extracted RNA was reverse transcribed into cDNA, the sequencing template. Assay: immunoSEQ multiplex PCR; the TCRdb copy retains only in-frame clones and omits some. The sample yields over 200,000 clones, approximately 61% seen once. The germline V gene encodes CDR1 GTSNPN and CDR2 SVGIG (reference sequence). There are 12 residues in the CDR3. Trimming shortened V by 4 bases and J by 2 bases, and 9 bases separated the two germline ends. The V gene is TRBV30, the J gene TRBJ2-7, with a weak D call TRBD2 (6 bases). The sample here was CD4+ T cells sorted from blood, taken at week 0. This TCR was recovered from a human donor with alopecia areata. The CDR3 nucleotides read TGTGCCTGGATGGGGGAGGCCTACGAGCAGTACTTC. Translated: CAWMGEAYEQYF.